This T cell receptor (beta chain) is from a study of blood T cell repertoires in COVID-19. Details on this clone: A read error may account for a junction end that differs from germline.

This CDR3 region has 17 residues. In germline, CDR1 is SSHAT, CDR2 FNYEAQ (reference sequence). Profiling relied on immunoSEQ multiplex PCR, and the TCRdb table lists in-frame clones only, not all of them. Seen here are roughly 150,000 clones, roughly 93% observed once, and the top ten hold roughly 5%. This sequence joins TRBV7-7 and TRBJ2-1; the match to TRBD2 covers 16 bases. The sample was peripheral blood. This sequence was found in a man aged 18 to 30 with COVID-19, enrolled during active disease. The CDR3 here is CASSSGLAGGGNNEQFF. Written as DNA, the CDR3 is TGTGCTAGCAGTTCGGGACTAGCGGGAGGGGGTAACAATGAGCAGTTCTTC. The full variable domain, in which reference TRBV7-7 and TRBJ2-1 provide the parts outside the CDR3, is GAGVSQSPRYKVTKRGQDVTLRCDPISSHATLYWYQQALGQGPEFLTYFNYEAQPDKSGLPSDRFSAERPEGSISTLTIQRTEQRDSAMYRCASSSGLAGGGNNEQFFGPGTRLTVL.